Presented here are 16 T cell receptor beta chains from one specimen sequenced in a study of T cells in localized non-small cell lung cancer. Libraries were prepared by immunoSEQ multiplex PCR; TCRdb keeps only in-frame clonotypes and omits some of them. This sample has about 33,000 clones; roughly 90% occur once, and the top ten carry less than 20%. The sample here was peripheral blood mononuclear cells, taken before any cancer treatment. The receptors were sampled from a man aged 35-69 years with stage III lung adenocarcinoma.

The chain uses TRBV14 and TRBJ1-1; 7 nucleotides match TRBD1. This CDR3 has 16 residues. With 4 bases clipped from V and 4 bases from J, the junction kept 12 bases outside the gene matches. From germline, CDR1 is SGHDN and CDR2 FVKESK. CDR3 residues: CASSRRGPQGGTEAFF. The CDR3 nucleotides are TGTGCCAGCAGCCGAAGGGGGCCCCAGGGGGGCACTGAAGCTTTCTTT.

The J gene is TRBJ2-7, the V gene TRBV30; D uncertain. The CDR3 spans 14 residues. Trimming removed 0 bases from V and 1 base from J, with 10 bases in between. CDR1 is GTSNPN, CDR2 SVGIG, per germline (reference sequence). This CDR3 reads CAWSVRRVSYEQYF. CDR3 nucleotides: TGTGCCTGGAGTGTACGTCGGGTGTCCTACGAGCAGTACTTC.

The chain links TRBV19 to TRBJ2-1, with D tentatively TRBD2 (6 bases). Trimming took off 6 bases at V and 3 bases at J, with 12 bases between the two ends. Germline V CDR1 and CDR2: LNHDA, SQIVND (reference sequence). The CDR3 extends over 14 amino acids. CDR3: CASSLGGVYNEQFF. DNA for the CDR3: TGTGCCAGTAGCCTGGGCGGGGTCTACAATGAGCAGTTCTTC. Full variable domain (missing parts from reference TRBV19 and TRBJ2-1): DGGITQSPKYLFRKEGQNVTLSCEQNLNHDAMYWYRQDPGQGLRLIYYSQIVNDFQKGDIAEGYSVSREKKESFPLTVTSAQKNPTAFYLCASSLGGVYNEQFFGPGTRLTVL.

This sequence joins TRBV30 and TRBJ1-5, with a tentative D call TRBD1 (5 bases). CDR1 and CDR2 (germline): GTSNPN, SVGIG (reference sequence). V dropped 0 bases and J dropped 7 bases, with 10 bases sitting between them. The CDR3 is 13 amino acids. Here the CDR3 reads CAWSVSQGQPQHF. CDR3 nucleotides: TGTGCCTGGAGTGTCTCGCAGGGACAGCCCCAGCATTTT.

CDR3 coding DNA: TGTGCCAGCAGCGCCTACCCAAAATGGAACTTCGCTGGTACCGGGCCCGGGGAGCTGTTTTTT. Translated: CASSAYPKWNFAGTGPGELFF. This chain uses TRBV9 with TRBJ2-2; D unclear. CDR3 length equals 21 residues. Germline CDR1 is SGDLS and CDR2 is YYNGEE. Trimming took 3 bases from V and 6 from J, leaving 33 bases between them.

V gene TRBV10-3 combines with J gene TRBJ2-3, with 10 bases lining up with TRBD1. There are 14 residues in the CDR3. Germline V gives CDR1 ENHRY, CDR2 SYGVKD. Trimming cost V 6 bases and J 5 bases; bases outside gene matches: 5. The CDR3 sequence is CAIRRDRGGDTQYF. CDR3 nucleotide sequence: TGTGCCATCAGGAGGGACAGGGGAGGAGATACGCAGTATTTT.

CDR3 in amino acids: CASSHLPGREGTEAFF. DNA of the CDR3: TGTGCCAGCAGCCACCTTCCAGGCAGAGAAGGCACTGAAGCTTTCTTT. The rearrangement links TRBV14 to TRBJ1-1; no firm D call. Germline CDR1 is SGHDN and CDR2 is FVKESK. This CDR3 is built from 16 residues. V was shortened by 3 bases and J by 4 bases, with 18 bases between the two germline ends.

This clone was found a few times. The V call is TRBV28, the J call TRBJ1-2; a possible D gene is TRBD1 (6 bases). Trimming left V 7 bases short and J 6 bases short, with 15 bases between. The CDR3 consists of 13 residues. CDR1 and CDR2 from the germline V gene are MDHEN and SYDVKM. The chain's CDR3 is CASIGGADDGYTF. As DNA, the CDR3 is TGTGCCAGCATCGGGGGGGCGGATGATGGCTACACCTTC.

This clone was picked up one time. The chain recombines TRBV5-1 with TRBJ2-2; D might be TRBD2 (5 bases). The CDR3 consists of 15 residues. Trimming pared 4 bases from V and 0 bases from J, leaving 10 bases between. Germline V gives CDR1 SGHRS, CDR2 YFSETQ. CDR3 amino acids: CASSPAAANTGELFF. The CDR3 DNA reads as TGCGCCAGCAGCCCAGCAGCGGCGAACACCGGGGAGCTGTTTTTT.

This chain connects TRBV4-3 to TRBJ1-2, with a possible D match to TRBD1 (6 bases). The CDR3 has 14 residues. The germline CDR1 and CDR2 sequences are LGHNA and YSLEER. Trimming stripped 0 bases from V and 8 bases from J, with 13 bases between. CDR3 sequence: CASSQERGARGYTF. The CDR3 nucleotides read TGCGCCAGCAGCCAAGAACGGGGGGCGCGAGGCTACACCTTC.

The gene calls are TRBV5-4 and TRBJ2-1; TRBD2 matches 10 bases. The CDR3 spans 17 residues. After removal of 3 bases from V and 1 base from J, the junction contained 7 bases not matched to a gene. Germline CDR1 SGHNT, CDR2 YYREEE (reference sequence). The CDR3 is CASSSNSGGNSYNEQFF. CDR3 nucleotides: TGTGCCAGCAGCTCCAATAGCGGGGGGAATTCCTACAATGAGCAGTTCTTC. The full variable domain, rest sourced from reference TRBV5-4 and TRBJ2-1, is ETGVTQSPTHLIKTRGQQVTLRCSSQSGHNTVSWYQQALGQGPQFIFQYYREEENGRGNFPPRFSGLQFPNYSSELNVNALELDDSALYLCASSSNSGGNSYNEQFFGPGTRLTVL.

The chain joins TRBV5-1 to TRBJ2-7, with 15 bases identical to TRBD2. V dropped 2 bases and J dropped 5; count of bases not matched to a gene: 14. CDR1 is SGHRS and CDR2 is YFSETQ in the germline V gene. The CDR3 loop spans 19 amino acids. CDR3 nucleotides: TGCGCCAGCAGCTTTATGGGACTAGCGGGGGGAGGACGTCGAGACGAGCAGTACTTC. Protein product: CASSFMGLAGGGRRDEQYF.

The chain links TRBV6-5 to TRBJ1-1; D uncertain. CDR1 and CDR2 from the germline V gene are MNHEY and SVGAGI. This CDR3 has 16 residues. The germline V and J ends were trimmed by 2 bases and 1 base, with 14 bases remaining between them. Here the CDR3 reads CASSYGRSARNTEAFF. CDR3 coding DNA: TGTGCCAGCAGTTACGGCAGGTCGGCGAGGAACACTGAAGCTTTCTTT.

This chain's CDR3 is CASSLSLQGAYEQYF. The CDR3 DNA reads as TGTGCCAGCAGCTTGAGTTTGCAGGGGGCCTACGAGCAGTACTTC. V gene TRBV5-5 combines with J gene TRBJ2-7; 7 bases agree with TRBD1. Germline V CDR1 and CDR2: SGHKS, YYEKEE (reference sequence). V trimming: 1 base; J trimming: 2 bases; junction bases outside the gene matches: 6. The CDR3 extends over 15 amino acids.

V and J are TRBV7-2 and TRBJ1-2; TRBD1 agrees at 9 bases. J gave up 5 bases and V 5 bases, and 15 bases lay outside the gene matches. Germline CDR1 and CDR2: SGHTA and FQGNSA. This CDR3 comprises 17 residues. The CDR3 reads CASSPRTGARGNYGYTF. The CDR3 DNA reads TGTGCCAGCAGCCCGAGGACAGGGGCAAGGGGAAATTATGGCTACACCTTC. The full variable domain, its missing parts supplied by reference TRBV7-2 and TRBJ1-2, is GAGVSQSPSNKVTEKGKDVELRCDPISGHTALYWYRQSLGQGLEFLIYFQGNSAPDKSGLPSDRFSAERTGGSVSTLTIQRTQQEDSAVYLCASSPRTGARGNYGYTFGSGTRLTVV.

The V call is TRBV6-6, the J call TRBJ1-1, with D possibly matching TRBD1 (6 bases). The CDR3 extends over 14 amino acids. Between the trimmed V and J ends, which lost 2 bases and 5 bases, there was a span of 12 bases. From germline, CDR1 is MNHNY and CDR2 SVGAGI (reference sequence). The CDR3 region is CASSYGGTNTEAFF. The CDR3 DNA is TGTGCCAGCAGTTACGGAGGGACAAATACTGAAGCTTTCTTT.